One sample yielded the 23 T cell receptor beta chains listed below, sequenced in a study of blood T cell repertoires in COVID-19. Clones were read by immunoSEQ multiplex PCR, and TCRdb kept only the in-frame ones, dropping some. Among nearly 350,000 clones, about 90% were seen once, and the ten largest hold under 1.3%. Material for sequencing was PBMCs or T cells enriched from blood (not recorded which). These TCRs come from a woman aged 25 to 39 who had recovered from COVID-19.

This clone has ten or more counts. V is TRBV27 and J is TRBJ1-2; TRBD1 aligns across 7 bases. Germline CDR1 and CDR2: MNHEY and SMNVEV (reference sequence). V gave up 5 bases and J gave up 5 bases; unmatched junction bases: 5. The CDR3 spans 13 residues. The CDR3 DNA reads TGTGCCAGCAGTCGCAACAGGGGTTATGGCTACACCTTC. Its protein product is CASSRNRGYGYTF.

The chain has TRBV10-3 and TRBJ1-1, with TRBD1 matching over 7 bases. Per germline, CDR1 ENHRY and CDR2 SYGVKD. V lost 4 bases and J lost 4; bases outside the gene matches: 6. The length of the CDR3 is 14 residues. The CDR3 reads CAISVSGGGTEAFF. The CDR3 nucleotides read TGTGCCATCAGTGTTTCAGGGGGAGGCACTGAAGCTTTCTTT.

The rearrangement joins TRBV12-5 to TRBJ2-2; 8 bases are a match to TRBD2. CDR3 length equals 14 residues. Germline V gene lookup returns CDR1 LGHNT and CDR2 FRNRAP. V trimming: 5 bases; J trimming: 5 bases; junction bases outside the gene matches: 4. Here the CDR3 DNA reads TGTGCTAGTGGTAATCGGGGGGGAACCGGGGAGCTGTTTTTT. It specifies CASGNRGGTGELFF.

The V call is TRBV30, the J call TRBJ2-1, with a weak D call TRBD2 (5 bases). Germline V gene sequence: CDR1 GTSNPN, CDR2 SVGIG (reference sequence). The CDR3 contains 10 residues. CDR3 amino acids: CAGRGNEQFF. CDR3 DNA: TGTGCGGGGAGAGGCAATGAGCAGTTCTTC.

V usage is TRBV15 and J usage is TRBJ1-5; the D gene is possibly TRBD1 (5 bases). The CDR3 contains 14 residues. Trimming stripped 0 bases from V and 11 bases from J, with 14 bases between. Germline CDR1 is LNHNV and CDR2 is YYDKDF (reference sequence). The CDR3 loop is CATSRDGAEGTQHF. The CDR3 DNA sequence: TGTGCCACCAGCAGAGATGGGGCAGAAGGGACCCAGCATTTT.

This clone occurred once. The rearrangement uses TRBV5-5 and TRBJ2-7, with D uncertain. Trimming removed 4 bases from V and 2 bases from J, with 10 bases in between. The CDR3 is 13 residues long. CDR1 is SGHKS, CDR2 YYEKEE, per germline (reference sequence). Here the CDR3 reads CASSPSGPYEQYF. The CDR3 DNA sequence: TGTGCCAGCAGCCCGTCTGGGCCCTACGAGCAGTACTTC.

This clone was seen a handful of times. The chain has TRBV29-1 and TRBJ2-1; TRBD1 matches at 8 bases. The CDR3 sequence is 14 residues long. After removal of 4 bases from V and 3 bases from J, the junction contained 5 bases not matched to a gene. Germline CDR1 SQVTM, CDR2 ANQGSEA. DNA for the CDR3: TGCAGCGTTGGCGGGACAGGATACTACAATGAGCAGTTCTTC. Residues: CSVGGTGYYNEQFF.

The CDR3 spells CSVEEMDRGNYGYTF. CDR3 sequence (DNA): TGCAGCGTTGAGGAAATGGACAGGGGTAACTATGGCTACACCTTC. The V call is TRBV29-1, the J call TRBJ1-2, with 9 bases that match TRBD1. CDR1 is SQVTM, CDR2 ANQGSEA, per germline. The length of the CDR3 is 15 residues. After removal of 3 bases from V and 1 base from J, the junction contained 6 bases not matched to a gene. Drawing the rest from reference TRBV29-1 and TRBJ1-2, the complete variable domain is SAVISQKPSRDICQRGTSLTIQCQVDSQVTMMFWYRQQPGQSLTLIATANQGSEATYESGFVIDKFPISRPNLTFSTLTVSNMSPEDSSIYLCSVEEMDRGNYGYTFGSGTRLTVV.

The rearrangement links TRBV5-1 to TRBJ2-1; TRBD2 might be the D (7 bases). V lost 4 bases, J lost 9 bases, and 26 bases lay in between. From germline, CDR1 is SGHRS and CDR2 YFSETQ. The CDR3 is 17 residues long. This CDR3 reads CASSPGLFEGGASEQFF. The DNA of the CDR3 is TGCGCCAGCAGCCCCGGCCTTTTTGAGGGGGGGGCCTCTGAGCAGTTCTTC.

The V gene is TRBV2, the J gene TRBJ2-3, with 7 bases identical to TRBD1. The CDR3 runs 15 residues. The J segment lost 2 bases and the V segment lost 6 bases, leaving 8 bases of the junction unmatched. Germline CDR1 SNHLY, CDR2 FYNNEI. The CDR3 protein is CASSYGTEYTDTQYF. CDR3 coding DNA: TGTGCCAGCAGCTACGGGACAGAATACACAGATACGCAGTATTTT.

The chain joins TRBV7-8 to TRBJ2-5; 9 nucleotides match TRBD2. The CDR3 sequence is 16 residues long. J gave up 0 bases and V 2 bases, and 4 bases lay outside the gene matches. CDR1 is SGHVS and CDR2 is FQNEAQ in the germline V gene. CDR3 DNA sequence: TGTGCCAGCAGCTTATCCGCGGGGGGGTACCAAGAGACCCAGTACTTC. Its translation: CASSLSAGGYQETQYF.

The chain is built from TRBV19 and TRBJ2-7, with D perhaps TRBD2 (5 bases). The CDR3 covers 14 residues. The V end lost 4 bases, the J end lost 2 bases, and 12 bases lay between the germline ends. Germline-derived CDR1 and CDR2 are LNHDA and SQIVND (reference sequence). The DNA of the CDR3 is TGTGCCAGTAGTAGCGGACTCGCTACCTACGAGCAGTACTTC. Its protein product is CASSSGLATYEQYF.

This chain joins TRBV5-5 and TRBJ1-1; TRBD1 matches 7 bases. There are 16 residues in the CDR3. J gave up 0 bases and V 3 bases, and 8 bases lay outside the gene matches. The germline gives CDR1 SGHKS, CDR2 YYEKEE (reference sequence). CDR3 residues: CASSSLPGQLNTEAFF. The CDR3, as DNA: TGTGCCAGCAGCTCTCTCCCGGGACAGCTGAACACTGAAGCTTTCTTT. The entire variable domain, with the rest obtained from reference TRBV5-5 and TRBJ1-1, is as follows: DAGVTQSPTHLIKTRGQQVTLRCSPISGHKSVSWYQQVLGQGPQFIFQYYEKEERGRGNFPDRFSARQFPNYSSELNVNALLLGDSALYLCASSSLPGQLNTEAFFGQGTRLTVV.

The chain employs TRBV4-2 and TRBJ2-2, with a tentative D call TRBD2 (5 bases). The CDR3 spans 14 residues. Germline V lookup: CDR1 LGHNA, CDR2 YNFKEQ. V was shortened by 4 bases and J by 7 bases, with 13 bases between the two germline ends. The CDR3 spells CASSPTGVGGELFF. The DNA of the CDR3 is TGTGCCAGCAGCCCGACCGGGGTAGGCGGGGAGCTGTTTTTT.

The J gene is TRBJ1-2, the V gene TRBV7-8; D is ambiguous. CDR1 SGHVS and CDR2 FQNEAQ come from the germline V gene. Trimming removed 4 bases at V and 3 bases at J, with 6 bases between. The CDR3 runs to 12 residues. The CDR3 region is CASSSDYYGYTF. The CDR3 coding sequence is TGTGCCAGCAGCTCGGACTACTATGGCTACACCTTC. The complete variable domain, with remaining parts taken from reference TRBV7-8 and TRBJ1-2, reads GAGVSQSPRYKVAKRGQDVALRCDPISGHVSLFWYQQALGQGPEFLTYFQNEAQLDKSGLPSDRFFAERPEGSVSTLKIQRTQQEDSAVYLCASSSDYYGYTFGSGTRLTVV.

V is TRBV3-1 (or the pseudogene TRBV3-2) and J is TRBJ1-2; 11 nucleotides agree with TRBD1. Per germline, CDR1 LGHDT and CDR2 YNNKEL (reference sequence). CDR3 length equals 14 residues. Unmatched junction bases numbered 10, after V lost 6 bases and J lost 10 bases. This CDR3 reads CASRAAGTGGLYTF. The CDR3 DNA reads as TGTGCCAGCAGAGCGGCCGGGACAGGGGGGCTCTACACCTTC.

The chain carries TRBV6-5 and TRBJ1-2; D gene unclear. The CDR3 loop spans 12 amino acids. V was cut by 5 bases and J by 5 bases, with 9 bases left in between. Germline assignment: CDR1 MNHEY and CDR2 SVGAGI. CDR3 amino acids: CASSPAGYGYTF. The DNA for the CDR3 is TGTGCCAGCAGTCCGGCGGGGTATGGCTACACCTTC.

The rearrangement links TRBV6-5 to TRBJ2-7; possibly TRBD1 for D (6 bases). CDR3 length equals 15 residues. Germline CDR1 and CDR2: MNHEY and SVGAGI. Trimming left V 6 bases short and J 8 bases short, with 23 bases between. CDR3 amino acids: CASRASGTPSSQQYF. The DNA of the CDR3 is TGTGCCAGCAGGGCTTCCGGGACACCAAGTAGTCAGCAGTACTTC.

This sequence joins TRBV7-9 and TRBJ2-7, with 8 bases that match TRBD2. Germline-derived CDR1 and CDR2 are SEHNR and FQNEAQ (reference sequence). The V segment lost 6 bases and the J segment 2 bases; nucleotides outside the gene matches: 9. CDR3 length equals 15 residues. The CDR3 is CASSYSGDNTYEQYF. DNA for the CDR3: TGTGCCAGCAGTTATAGCGGGGACAACACCTACGAGCAGTACTTC.

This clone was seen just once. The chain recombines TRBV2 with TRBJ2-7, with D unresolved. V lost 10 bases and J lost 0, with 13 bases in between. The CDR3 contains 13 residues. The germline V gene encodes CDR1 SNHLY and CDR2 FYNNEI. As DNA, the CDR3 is TGTGCCATCGTTCGCGGCAGCTCCTACGAGCAGTACTTC. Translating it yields CAIVRGSSYEQYF.

As DNA, the CDR3 is TGTGCCATCAGCGGGACAGGGGTCGGCGATGAGCAGTTCTTC. Translation gives CAISGTGVGDEQFF. This chain uses TRBV10-3 with TRBJ2-1; 10 bases are shared with TRBD1. CDR3 size: 14 residues. Trimming cost V 6 bases and J 8 bases; bases outside gene matches: 7. The germline V gene encodes CDR1 ENHRY and CDR2 SYGVKD.

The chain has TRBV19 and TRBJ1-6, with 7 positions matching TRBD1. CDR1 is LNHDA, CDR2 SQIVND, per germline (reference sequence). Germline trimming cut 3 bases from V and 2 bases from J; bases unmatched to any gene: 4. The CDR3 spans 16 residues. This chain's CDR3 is CASSMITGAYNSPLHF. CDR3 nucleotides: TGTGCCAGTAGTATGATAACAGGGGCCTATAATTCACCCCTCCACTTT.

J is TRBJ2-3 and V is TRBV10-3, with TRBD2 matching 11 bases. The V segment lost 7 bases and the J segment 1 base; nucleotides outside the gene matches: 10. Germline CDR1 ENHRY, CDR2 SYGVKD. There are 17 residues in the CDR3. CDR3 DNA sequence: TGTGCCATCACCAGTAGCGGGGGGGGGCTCGGCACAGATACGCAGTATTTT. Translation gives CAITSSGGGLGTDTQYF.